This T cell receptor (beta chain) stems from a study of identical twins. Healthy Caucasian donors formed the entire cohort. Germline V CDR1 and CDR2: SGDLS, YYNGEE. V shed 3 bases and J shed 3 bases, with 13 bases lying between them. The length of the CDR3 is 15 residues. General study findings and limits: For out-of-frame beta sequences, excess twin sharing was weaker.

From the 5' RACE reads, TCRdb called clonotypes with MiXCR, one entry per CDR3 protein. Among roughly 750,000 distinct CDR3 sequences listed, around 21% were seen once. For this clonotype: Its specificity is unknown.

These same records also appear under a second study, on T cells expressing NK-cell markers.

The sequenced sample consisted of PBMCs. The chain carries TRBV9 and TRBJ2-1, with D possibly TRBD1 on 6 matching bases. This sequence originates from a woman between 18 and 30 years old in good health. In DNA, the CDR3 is TGTGCCAGCAGCGGACAGGTTTCCTACTACAATGAGCAGTTCTTC. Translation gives CASSGQVSYYNEQFF.